This entry is about one TCR beta chain. Profiling relied on immunoSEQ multiplex PCR, and the TCRdb table lists in-frame clones only, not all of them. Of 100,000 to 150,000 clones in the sample, roughly nine tenths were seen once. The data belong to a study of control samples from healthy donors and cancer patients. The V gene's germline CDR1 is WNHNN and CDR2 SYGVQD (reference sequence). The CDR3 has 13 residues. V trimming: 8 bases; J trimming: 0 bases; junction bases outside the gene matches: 3. Input material: blood. This TCR was recovered from a woman aged 18-29 years in good health. The rearrangement uses TRBV10-1 and TRBJ1-1; 7 bases are shared with TRBD1. As DNA, the CDR3 is TGCGCCAGCCGACAGGGACTGAACACTGAAGCTTTCTTT. It specifies CASRQGLNTEAFF.